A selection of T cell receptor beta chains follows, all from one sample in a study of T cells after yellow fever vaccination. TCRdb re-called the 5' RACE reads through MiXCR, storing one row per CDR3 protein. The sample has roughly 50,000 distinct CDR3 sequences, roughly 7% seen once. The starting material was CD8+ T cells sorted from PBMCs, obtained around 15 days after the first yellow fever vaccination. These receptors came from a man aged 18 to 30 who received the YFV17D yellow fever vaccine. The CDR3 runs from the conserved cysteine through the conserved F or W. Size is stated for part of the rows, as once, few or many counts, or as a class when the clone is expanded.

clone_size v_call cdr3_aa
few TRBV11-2 CASSRGTAGTDTQYF
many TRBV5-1 CASTSKGNAEAFF
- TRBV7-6 CASSAPENTEAFF
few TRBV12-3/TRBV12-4 CASRNRSGNRVLETQYF
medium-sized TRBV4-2 CASSQASGGANEQFF
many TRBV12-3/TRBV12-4 CASAITGGSTDTQYF
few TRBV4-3 CASSQEWHSNQPQHF
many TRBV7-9 CASSLNQVTDTQYF
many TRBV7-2 CASSQDRGPPLHF
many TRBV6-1 CASSENSAAYNEQFF
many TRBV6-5 CASSYWGGSDRGNEQYF
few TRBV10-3 CAINPTGGNTEAFF
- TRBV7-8 CATAPDGPYNEQFF
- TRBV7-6 CASSPSSAGGPTDTQYF
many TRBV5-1 CASSLGLQGVSEQYF
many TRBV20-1 CSAREYPYEQYF
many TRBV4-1 CASSQGSGGTDTQYF
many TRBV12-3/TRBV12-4 CASSLIARNDYEQYF
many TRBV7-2 CASSFAGLLGDEQYF
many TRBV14 CASSQESSSTDTQYF
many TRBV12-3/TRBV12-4 CASSFLDIPFTEAFF
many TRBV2 CASSEGGSSSGANVLTF
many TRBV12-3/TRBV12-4 CASSLGTGRVNEQFF
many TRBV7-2 CASSRGQGAAGELFF
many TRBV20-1 CSARDTKANYGYTF
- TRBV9 CGSSVVGGGAADTQYF
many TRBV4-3 CASSQVRDLNEKLFF
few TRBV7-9 CASSFPSTDTQYF
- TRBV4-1 CASSQVFTNSYNELFF
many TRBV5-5 CASSREAQGRTYEQYF
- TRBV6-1 CASRRSIEQFF
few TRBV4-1 CASSPGLGKNIQYF
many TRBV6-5 CASSYHGIPNNEQFF
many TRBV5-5 CASRSGDSQTDTQYF
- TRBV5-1 CASSFGHDNTDTQYF
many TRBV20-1 CSAGQLSGELFF
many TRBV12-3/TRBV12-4 CASNKPGGARTQYF
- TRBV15 CATRNRGKNTQYF
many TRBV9 CASSVSGVAYNEQFF
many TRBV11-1 CASSLTDMNTEAFF
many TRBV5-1 CASSETSSPRTSTDTQYF
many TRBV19 CASTYTSTDTQYF
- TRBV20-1 CSARDGSSGNTIYF
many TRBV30 CAWSPGTGGIWEQFF
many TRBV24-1 CATSVGGPSSYNEQFF
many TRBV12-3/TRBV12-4 CASSWGGVNTEAFF
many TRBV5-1 CASSPQGGTDTQYF
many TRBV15 CATSPLRGRGVNTDTQYF
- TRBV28 CASSFKTGGLDTEAFF
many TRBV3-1 CASSQEGREDGYTF
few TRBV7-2 CASSAGLAFEQYF